This T cell receptor beta chain comes out of a study of T cells in Graves' hyperthyroidism and ophthalmopathy. The study, taken as a whole, reports: Most expanded thyroid clonotypes above 0.001 recurred in blood. Separation of ophthalmopathy from stable hyperthyroidism was achieved by a 13 V-J model.

The investigators amplified TCR beta CDR3 regions from RNA transcripts. HTBI primers were used for first-round RT-PCR of the TCR CDR3. Each CDR3 protein is one row after TCRdb ran MiXCR on the multiplex PCR reads. This table has about 520,000 distinct CDR3 sequences, less than 25% appearing once. This clonotype was detected a few times. The antigen remains unidentified. The source is a woman younger than 45 with Graves' ophthalmopathy. The sequenced sample consisted of blood.

In DNA form, the CDR3 reads TGTGCCAGCAGTTCCGGGACAGGGGGCTTTCGCAATCAGCCCCAGCATTTT. It codes for CASSSGTGGFRNQPQHF. The chain is built from TRBV12-3 or TRBV12-4 and TRBJ1-5; 12 bases are shared with TRBD1. The V segment lost 4 bases and the J segment 2 bases; nucleotides outside the gene matches: 6. The CDR3 length is 17 residues.